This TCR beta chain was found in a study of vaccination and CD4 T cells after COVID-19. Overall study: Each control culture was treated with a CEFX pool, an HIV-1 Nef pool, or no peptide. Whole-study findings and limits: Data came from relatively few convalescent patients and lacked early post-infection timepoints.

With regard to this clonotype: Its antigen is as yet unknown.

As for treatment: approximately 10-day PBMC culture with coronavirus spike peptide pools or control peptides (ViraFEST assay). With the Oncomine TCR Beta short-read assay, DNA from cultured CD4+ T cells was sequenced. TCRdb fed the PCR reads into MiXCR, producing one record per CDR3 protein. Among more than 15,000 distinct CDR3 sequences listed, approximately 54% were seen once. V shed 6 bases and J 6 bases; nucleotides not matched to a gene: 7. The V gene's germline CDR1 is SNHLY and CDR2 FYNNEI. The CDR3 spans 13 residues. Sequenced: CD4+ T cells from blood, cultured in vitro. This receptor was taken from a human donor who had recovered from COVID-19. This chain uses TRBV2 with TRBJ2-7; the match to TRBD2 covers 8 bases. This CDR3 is CASRSGSRAEQYF. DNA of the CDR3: TGTGCCAGCAGGAGCGGGAGTAGGGCCGAGCAGTACTTC.